The 2 T cell receptor beta chains in this list originate from one sample, sequenced in a study of long-term antiretroviral therapy in people with HIV. immunoSEQ v3.0 was run at survey level. TCRdb's copy holds only in-frame clones and misses some; the assay was immunoSEQ multiplex PCR. The sample lists about 28,000 clones; 85% to 90% were seen once. The material was unsorted PBMCs, obtained 3.2 years before starting antiretroviral therapy. The receptors were sampled from a man aged 45-65 years with HIV.

This chain connects TRBV5-1 to TRBJ2-5, with 8 bases lining up with TRBD1. Germline trimming cut 2 bases from V and 2 bases from J; bases unmatched to any gene: 2. This CDR3 is 14 amino acids long. Per the germline V gene, CDR1 is SGHRS and CDR2 is YFSETQ. CDR3 region: CASSLNRGQETQYF. The CDR3 coding sequence is TGCGCCAGCAGCTTAAACAGGGGGCAAGAGACCCAGTACTTC.

The chain employs TRBV7-2 and TRBJ1-1, with D hard to call. Germline lookup yields CDR1 SGHTA and CDR2 FQGNSA. V gave up 4 bases and J gave up 8 bases, with 14 bases separating them. The CDR3 runs 13 residues. CDR3 amino acids: CASSSERVGEAFF. The CDR3 coding sequence is TGTGCCAGCAGCTCCGAAAGGGTTGGGGAAGCTTTCTTT.